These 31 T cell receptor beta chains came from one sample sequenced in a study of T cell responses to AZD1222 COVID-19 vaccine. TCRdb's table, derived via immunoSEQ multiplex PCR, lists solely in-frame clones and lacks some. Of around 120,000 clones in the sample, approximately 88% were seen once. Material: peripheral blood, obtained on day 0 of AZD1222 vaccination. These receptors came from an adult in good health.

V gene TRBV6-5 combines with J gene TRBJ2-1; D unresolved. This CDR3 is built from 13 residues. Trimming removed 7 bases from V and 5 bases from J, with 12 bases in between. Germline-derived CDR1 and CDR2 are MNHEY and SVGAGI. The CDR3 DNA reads TGTGCCAGCATGTCTTCTGGGAACAATGAGCAGTTCTTC. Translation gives CASMSSGNNEQFF.

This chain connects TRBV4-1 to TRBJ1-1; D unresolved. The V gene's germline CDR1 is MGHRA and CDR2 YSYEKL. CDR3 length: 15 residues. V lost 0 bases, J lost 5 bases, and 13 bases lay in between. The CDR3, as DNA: TGCGCCAGCAGCCAAGATCTGGAGGGATGGACTGAAGCTTTCTTT. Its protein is CASSQDLEGWTEAFF.

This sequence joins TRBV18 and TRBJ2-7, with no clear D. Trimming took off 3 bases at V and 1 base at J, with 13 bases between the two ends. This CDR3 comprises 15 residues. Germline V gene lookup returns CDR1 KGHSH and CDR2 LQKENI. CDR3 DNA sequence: TGTGCCAGCTCACCTCAGGAGATTGGGTCCTACGAGCAGTACTTC. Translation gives CASSPQEIGSYEQYF.

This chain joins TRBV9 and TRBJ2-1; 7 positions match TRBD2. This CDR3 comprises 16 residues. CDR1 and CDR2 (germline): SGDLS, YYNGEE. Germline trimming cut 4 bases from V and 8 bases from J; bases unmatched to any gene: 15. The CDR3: CASSPRGGGGIDEQFF. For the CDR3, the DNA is TGTGCCAGCAGCCCCCGGGGTGGCGGGGGTATAGATGAGCAGTTCTTC.

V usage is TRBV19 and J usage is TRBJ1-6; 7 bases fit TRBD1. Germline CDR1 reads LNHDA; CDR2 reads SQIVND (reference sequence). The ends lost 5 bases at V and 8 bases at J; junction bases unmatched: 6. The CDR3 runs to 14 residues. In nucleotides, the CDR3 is TGTGCCAGTAGTCCGATAGGGGGCGATTCACCCCTCCACTTT. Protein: CASSPIGGDSPLHF.

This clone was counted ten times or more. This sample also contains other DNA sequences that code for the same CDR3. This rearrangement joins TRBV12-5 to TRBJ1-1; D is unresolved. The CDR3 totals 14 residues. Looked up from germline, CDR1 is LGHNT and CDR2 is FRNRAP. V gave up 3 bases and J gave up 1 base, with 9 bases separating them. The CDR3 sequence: CASGFGTGNTEAFF. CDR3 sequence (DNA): TGTGCTAGTGGTTTTGGAACGGGGAACACTGAAGCTTTCTTT.

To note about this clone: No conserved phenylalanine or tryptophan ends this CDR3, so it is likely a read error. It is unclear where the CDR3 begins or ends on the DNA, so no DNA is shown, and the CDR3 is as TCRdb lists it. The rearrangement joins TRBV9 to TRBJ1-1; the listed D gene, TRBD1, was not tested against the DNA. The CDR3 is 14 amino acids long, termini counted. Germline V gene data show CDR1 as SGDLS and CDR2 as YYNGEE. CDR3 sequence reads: CASSGEGRQGPTIA.

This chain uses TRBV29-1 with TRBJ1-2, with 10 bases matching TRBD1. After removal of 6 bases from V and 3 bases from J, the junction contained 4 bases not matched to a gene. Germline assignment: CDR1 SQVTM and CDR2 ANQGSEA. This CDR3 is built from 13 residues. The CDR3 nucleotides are TGCAGCGTGGGGGGACAGGGGTACTATGGCTACACCTTC. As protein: CSVGGQGYYGYTF.

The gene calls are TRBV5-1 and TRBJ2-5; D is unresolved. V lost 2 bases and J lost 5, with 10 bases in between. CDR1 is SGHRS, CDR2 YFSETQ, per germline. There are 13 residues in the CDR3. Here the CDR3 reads CASSLAGFETQYF. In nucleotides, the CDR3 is TGCGCCAGCAGCTTAGCCGGGTTCGAGACCCAGTACTTC.

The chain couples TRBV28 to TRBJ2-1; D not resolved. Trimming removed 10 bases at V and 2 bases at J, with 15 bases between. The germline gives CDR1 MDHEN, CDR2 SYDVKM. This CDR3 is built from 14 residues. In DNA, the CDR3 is TGTGCCACCAACTGGGCGGCTACCTACAATGAGCAGTTCTTC. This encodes CATNWAATYNEQFF.

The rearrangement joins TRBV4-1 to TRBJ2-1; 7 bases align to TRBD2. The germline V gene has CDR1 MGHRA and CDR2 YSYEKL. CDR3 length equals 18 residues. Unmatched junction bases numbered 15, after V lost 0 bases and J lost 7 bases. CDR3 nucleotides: TGCGCCAGCAGCCAAGATAGGCGGGCGGGGGTGATATTGAATGAGCAGTTCTTC. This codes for CASSQDRRAGVILNEQFF.

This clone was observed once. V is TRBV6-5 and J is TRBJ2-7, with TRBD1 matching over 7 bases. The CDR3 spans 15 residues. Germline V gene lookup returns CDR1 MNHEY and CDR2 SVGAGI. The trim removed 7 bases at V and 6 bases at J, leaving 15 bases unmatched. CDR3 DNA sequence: TGTGCCAGCATCCCTACAGGGGCGATTGTCTGCGAGCAGTACTTC. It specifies CASIPTGAIVCEQYF.

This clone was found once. The CDR3 region is CATDRGHSNTEAFF. The CDR3 DNA reads TGTGCCACCGACAGGGGCCATAGCAACACTGAAGCTTTCTTT. The chain is built from TRBV6-5 and TRBJ1-1, with 8 bases matching TRBD1. Germline lookup yields CDR1 MNHEY and CDR2 SVGAGI. With 10 bases clipped from V and 2 bases from J, the junction kept 9 bases outside the gene matches. The CDR3 is 14 amino acids.

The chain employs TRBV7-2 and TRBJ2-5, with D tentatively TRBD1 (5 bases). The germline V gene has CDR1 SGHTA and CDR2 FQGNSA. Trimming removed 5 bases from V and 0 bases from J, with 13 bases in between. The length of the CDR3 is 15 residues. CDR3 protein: CASSADRAYQETQYF. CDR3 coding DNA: TGTGCCAGCAGCGCAGACAGAGCGTACCAAGAGACCCAGTACTTC.

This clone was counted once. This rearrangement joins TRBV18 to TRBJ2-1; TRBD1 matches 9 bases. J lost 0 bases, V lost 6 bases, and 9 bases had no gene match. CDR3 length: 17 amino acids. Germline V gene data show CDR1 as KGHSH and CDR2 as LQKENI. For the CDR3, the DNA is TGTGCCAGCTCCGTCCCGGGACAGGGTCGCTCCTACAATGAGCAGTTCTTC. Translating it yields CASSVPGQGRSYNEQFF.

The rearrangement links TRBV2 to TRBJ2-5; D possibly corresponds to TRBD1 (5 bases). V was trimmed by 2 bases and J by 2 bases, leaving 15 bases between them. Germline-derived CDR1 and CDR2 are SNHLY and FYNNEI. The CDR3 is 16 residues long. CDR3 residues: CASSEQGLGKQETQYF. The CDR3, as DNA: TGTGCCAGCAGTGAACAGGGTCTAGGGAAACAAGAGACCCAGTACTTC.

The CDR3 protein is CASSPTGGVTDTQYF. Here the CDR3 DNA reads TGTGCCAGCAGCCCAACAGGGGGCGTTACAGATACGCAGTATTTT. The gene calls are TRBV9 and TRBJ2-3; 9 bases align to TRBD1. The CDR3 has 15 residues. Germline V gene data show CDR1 as SGDLS and CDR2 as YYNGEE. The V and J ends lost 4 bases and 3 bases, in that order; junction bases with no gene match: 6.

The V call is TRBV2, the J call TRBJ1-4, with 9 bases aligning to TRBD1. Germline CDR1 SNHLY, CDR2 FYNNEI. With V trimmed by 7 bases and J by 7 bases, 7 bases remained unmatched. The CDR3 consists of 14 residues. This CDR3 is CASNPQGAGEKLFF. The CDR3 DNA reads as TGTGCCAGCAATCCACAGGGGGCGGGTGAAAAACTGTTTTTT. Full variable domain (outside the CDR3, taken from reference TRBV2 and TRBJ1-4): EPEVTQTPSHQVTQMGQEVILRCVPISNHLYFYWYRQILGQKVEFLVSFYNNEISEKSEIFDDQFSVERPDGSNFTLKIRSTKLEDSAMYFCASNPQGAGEKLFFGSGTQLSVL.

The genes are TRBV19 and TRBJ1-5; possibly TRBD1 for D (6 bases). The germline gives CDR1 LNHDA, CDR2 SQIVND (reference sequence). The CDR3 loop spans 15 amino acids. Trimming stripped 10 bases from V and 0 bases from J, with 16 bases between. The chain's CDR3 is CATSPRGYSNQPQHF. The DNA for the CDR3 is TGTGCCACCTCTCCCAGGGGTTATAGCAATCAGCCCCAGCATTTT.

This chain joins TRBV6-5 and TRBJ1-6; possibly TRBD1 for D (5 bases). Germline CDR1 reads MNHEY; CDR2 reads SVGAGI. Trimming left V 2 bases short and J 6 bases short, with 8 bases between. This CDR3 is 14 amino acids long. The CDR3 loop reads CASSYAGTNSPLHF. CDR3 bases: TGTGCCAGCAGTTACGCAGGGACTAATTCACCCCTCCACTTT.

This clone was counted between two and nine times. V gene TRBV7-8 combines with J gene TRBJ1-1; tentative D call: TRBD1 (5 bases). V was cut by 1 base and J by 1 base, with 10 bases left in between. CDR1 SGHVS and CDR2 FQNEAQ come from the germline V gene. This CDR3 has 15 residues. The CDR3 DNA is TGTGCCAGCAGCTTAGTCTGGAGGGGGAACACTGAAGCTTTCTTT. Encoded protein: CASSLVWRGNTEAFF.

CDR3 bases: TGCGCCAGCAGCGGCACGGAGAAGCAGTACTTC. It yields the protein CASSGTEKQYF. The chain is built from TRBV5-1 and TRBJ2-5; the D is unclear. V was trimmed by 4 bases and J by 11 bases, leaving 12 bases between them. Germline lookup yields CDR1 SGHRS and CDR2 YFSETQ. The CDR3 is 11 residues long.

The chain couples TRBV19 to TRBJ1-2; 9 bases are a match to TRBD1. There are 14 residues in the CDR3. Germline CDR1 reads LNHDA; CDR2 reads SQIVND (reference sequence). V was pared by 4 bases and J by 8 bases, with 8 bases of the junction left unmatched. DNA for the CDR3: TGTGCCAGTAGTAAACGGGACAGGGAGAGAGGCTACACCTTC. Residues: CASSKRDRERGYTF.

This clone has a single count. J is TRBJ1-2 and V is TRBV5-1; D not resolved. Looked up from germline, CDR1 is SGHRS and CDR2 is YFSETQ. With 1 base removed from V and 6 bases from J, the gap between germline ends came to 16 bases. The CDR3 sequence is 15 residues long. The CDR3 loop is CASSLSWWDADGYTF. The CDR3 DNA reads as TGCGCCAGCAGCTTGAGCTGGTGGGATGCGGATGGCTACACCTTC. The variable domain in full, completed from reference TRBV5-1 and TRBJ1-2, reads KAGVTQTPRYLIKTRGQQVTLSCSPISGHRSVSWYQQTPGQGLQFLFEYFSETQRNKGNFPGRFSGRQFSNSRSEMNVSTLELGDSALYLCASSLSWWDADGYTFGSGTRLTVV.

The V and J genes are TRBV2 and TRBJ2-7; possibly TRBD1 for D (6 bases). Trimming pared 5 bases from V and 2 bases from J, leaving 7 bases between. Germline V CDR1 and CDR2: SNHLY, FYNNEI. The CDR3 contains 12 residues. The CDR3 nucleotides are TGTGCCAGCAGTAGGGACACCTACGAGCAGTACTTC. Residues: CASSRDTYEQYF. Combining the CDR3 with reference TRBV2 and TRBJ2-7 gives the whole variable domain EPEVTQTPSHQVTQMGQEVILRCVPISNHLYFYWYRQILGQKVEFLVSFYNNEISEKSEIFDDQFSVERPDGSNFTLKIRSTKLEDSAMYFCASSRDTYEQYFGPGTRLTVT.

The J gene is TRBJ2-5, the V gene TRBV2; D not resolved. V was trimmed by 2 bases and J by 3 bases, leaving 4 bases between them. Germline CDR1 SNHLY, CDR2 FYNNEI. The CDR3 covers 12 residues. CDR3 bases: TGTGCCAGCAGTGAATTGGAAGAGACCCAGTACTTC. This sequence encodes CASSELEETQYF.

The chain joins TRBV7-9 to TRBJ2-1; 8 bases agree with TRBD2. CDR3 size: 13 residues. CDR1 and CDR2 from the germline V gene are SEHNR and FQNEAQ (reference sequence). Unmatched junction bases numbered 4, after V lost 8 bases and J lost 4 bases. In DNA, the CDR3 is TGTGCCAGCGAAACTAGCGGTTACAATGAGCAGTTCTTC. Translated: CASETSGYNEQFF.

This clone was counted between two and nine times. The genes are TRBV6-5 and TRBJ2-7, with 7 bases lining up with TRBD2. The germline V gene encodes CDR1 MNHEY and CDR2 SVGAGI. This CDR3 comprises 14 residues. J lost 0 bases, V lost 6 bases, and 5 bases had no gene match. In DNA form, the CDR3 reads TGTGCCAGCAGACTTCGGGAGGTCTCCTACGAGCAGTACTTC. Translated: CASRLREVSYEQYF.

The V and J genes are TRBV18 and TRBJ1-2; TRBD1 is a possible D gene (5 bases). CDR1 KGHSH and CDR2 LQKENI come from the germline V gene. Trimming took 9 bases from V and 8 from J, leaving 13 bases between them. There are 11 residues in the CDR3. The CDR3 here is CASSEGTGYTF. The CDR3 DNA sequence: TGTGCCAGTTCGGAAGGGACGGGCTACACCTTC.

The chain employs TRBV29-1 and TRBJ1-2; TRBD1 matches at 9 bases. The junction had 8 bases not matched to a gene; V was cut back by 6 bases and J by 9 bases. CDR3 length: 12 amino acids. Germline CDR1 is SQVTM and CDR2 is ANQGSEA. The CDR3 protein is CSVSGTGFSYTF. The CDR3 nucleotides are TGCAGCGTCTCCGGGACAGGGTTTAGCTACACCTTC. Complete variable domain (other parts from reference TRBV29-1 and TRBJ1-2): SAVISQKPSRDICQRGTSLTIQCQVDSQVTMMFWYRQQPGQSLTLIATANQGSEATYESGFVIDKFPISRPNLTFSTLTVSNMSPEDSSIYLCSVSGTGFSYTFGSGTRLTVV.

The CDR3 sequence: CASSPVDHAAGNTIYF. The CDR3 bases are TGTGCCAGCTCACCGGTAGACCACGCTGCTGGAAACACCATATATTTT. V gene TRBV18 combines with J gene TRBJ1-3; no definite D call. The CDR3 extends over 16 amino acids. Trimming removed 3 bases at V and 2 bases at J, with 14 bases between. Germline CDR1 KGHSH, CDR2 LQKENI.